The following is a TCR beta chain sequence with its context. The data derive from a study of early T cells in non-severe SARS-CoV-2 infection. Study background: Unsorted whole blood bulk RNA was sequenced, with unpaired chains.

One entry per CDR3 protein results from TCRdb running MiXCR on the 5' RACE reads. The table includes tens of thousands of distinct CDR3 sequences, around 12% detected once. Per the germline V gene, CDR1 is SGHTA and CDR2 is FQGNSA. Trimming shortened V by 1 base and J by 4 bases, and 7 bases separated the two germline ends. The length of the CDR3 is 13 residues. The sequence was obtained from an adult who was a healthcare worker with PCR-confirmed SARS-CoV-2 infection or an uninfected control (not recorded which). Here the sequenced sample was whole blood, taken at baseline. This chain joins TRBV7-2 and TRBJ1-2; D not resolved. CDR3 sequence (DNA): TGTGCCAGCAGCTTAGAAGGATTCTATGGCTACACCTTC. Protein: CASSLEGFYGYTF.